One and the same sample provided the 13 T cell receptor beta chains below, sequenced in a study of stem cell transplantation in POMP-related autoinflammatory disease. Here immunoSEQ multiplex PCR was the method, and the copy in TCRdb shows in-frame clones only, minus some. Of 1,000 to 1,500 clones listed, 83% are singletons. Material: CD4+ follicular helper T cells (Tfh) from PBMCs, obtained before stem cell transplantation. The receptors derive from a human donor with POMP-related autoinflammation and immune dysregulation (PRAID).

The chain is built from TRBV9 and TRBJ2-1; D unclear. Looked up from germline, CDR1 is SGDLS and CDR2 is YYNGEE. This CDR3 has 12 amino acids. Between the trimmed V and J ends, which lost 0 bases and 7 bases, there was a span of 5 bases. CDR3 loop: CASSVDMNEQFF. For the CDR3, the DNA is TGTGCCAGCAGCGTAGATATGAATGAGCAGTTCTTC.

The chain has TRBV5-1 and TRBJ2-3; possibly TRBD2 for D (5 bases). This CDR3 is built from 14 residues. Deletions cut 1 base from V and 6 bases from J, with 12 bases between. CDR1 SGHRS and CDR2 YFSETQ come from the germline V gene. This CDR3 is CASSLLSGEDTQYF. CDR3 coding DNA: TGCGCCAGCAGCTTGCTTTCCGGGGAGGATACGCAGTATTTT.

The CDR3 DNA sequence: TGTGCCAGCAGCTTGGAGGTTGAGCAGTTCTTC. This gives the protein CASSLEVEQFF. V usage is TRBV5-4 and J usage is TRBJ2-1; unclear D gene. Between the trimmed V and J ends, which lost 0 bases and 9 bases, there was a span of 4 bases. The CDR3 is 11 residues long. CDR1 SGHNT and CDR2 YYREEE come from the germline V gene (reference sequence).

This rearrangement joins TRBV5-1 to TRBJ2-5; perhaps TRBD1 as D (6 bases). V lost 0 bases and J lost 3, with 12 bases in between. CDR1 and CDR2 from the germline V gene are SGHRS and YFSETQ. This CDR3 spans 15 amino acids. CDR3 sequence reads: CASSLAARTEETQYF. CDR3 DNA: TGCGCCAGCAGCTTGGCCGCAAGGACAGAAGAGACCCAGTACTTC.

The chain carries TRBV30 and TRBJ1-1; D not resolved. Germline assignment: CDR1 GTSNPN and CDR2 SVGIG (reference sequence). The CDR3 has 14 amino acids. V was cut by 0 bases and J by 4 bases, with 12 bases left in between. Here the CDR3 DNA reads TGTGCCTGGAGTGTACAAATTATTGTCACTGAAGCTTTCTTT. Translated, it gives CAWSVQIIVTEAFF.

This clone was seen a single time. The CDR3: CASGRTGGMGEKLFF. The DNA of the CDR3 is TGTGCCAGCGGTAGAACAGGGGGCATGGGGGAAAAACTGTTTTTT. The chain employs TRBV6-6 and TRBJ1-4, with 9 bases fitting TRBD1. Germline V CDR1 and CDR2: MNHNY, SVGAGI (reference sequence). The CDR3 consists of 15 residues. Trimming removed 8 bases from V and 8 bases from J; junction bases left unmatched: 12.

This chain uses TRBV30 with TRBJ1-5; D uncertain. With 2 bases removed from V and 1 base from J, the gap between germline ends came to 6 bases. The CDR3 is 13 amino acids. Germline V CDR1 and CDR2: GTSNPN, SVGIG (reference sequence). The CDR3 reads CAWSKWSNQPQHF. The DNA for the CDR3 is TGTGCCTGGAGTAAATGGAGCAATCAGCCCCAGCATTTT.

The J gene is TRBJ2-1, the V gene TRBV5-4; 9 bases fit TRBD1. V was clipped by 0 bases and J by 0 bases; unmatched bases: 1. The CDR3 covers 16 residues. Germline CDR1 and CDR2: SGHNT and YYREEE (reference sequence). Here the CDR3 reads CASSLETGGSYNEQFF. The CDR3 nucleotides read TGTGCCAGCAGCTTGGAGACAGGGGGCTCCTACAATGAGCAGTTCTTC.

This clone was seen more than once but under ten times. The gene calls are TRBV5-1 and TRBJ1-1; weak D call: TRBD1 (5 bases). V lost 2 bases and J lost 1, with 9 bases in between. The germline V gene has CDR1 SGHRS and CDR2 YFSETQ. CDR3 length: 14 amino acids. Here the CDR3 DNA reads TGCGCCAGCAGCTTAGGGACGGCGAACACTGAAGCTTTCTTT. Protein product: CASSLGTANTEAFF.

The chain recombines TRBV5-6 with TRBJ1-1, with D tentatively TRBD1 (6 bases). CDR3 size: 11 residues. Germline-derived CDR1 and CDR2 are SGHDT and YYEEEE. Trimming took 4 bases from V and 10 from J, leaving 11 bases between them. CDR3 sequence: CASSARGGAFF. For the CDR3, the DNA is TGTGCCAGCAGCGCCCGAGGGGGAGCTTTCTTT.

The chain employs TRBV13 and TRBJ2-3; either TRBD1 or TRBD2 may supply D (5 bases each). The V and J ends lost 3 bases and 2 bases respectively, with 15 bases between them. In germline, CDR1 is PRHDT, CDR2 FYEKMQ (reference sequence). This CDR3 has 16 amino acids. In nucleotides, the CDR3 is TGTGCCAGCAGCTTCGGAGCGGACACGACCACAGATACGCAGTATTTT. It codes for CASSFGADTTTDTQYF.

This clone appeared once. CDR3 bases: TGTGCCAGCAGGGCACAGGGGGTTAGTGAAAAACTGTTTTTT. Translating gives CASRAQGVSEKLFF. The chain uses TRBV6-1 and TRBJ1-4; 8 bases agree with TRBD1. This CDR3 is built from 14 residues. Germline CDR1 reads MNHNS; CDR2 reads SASEGT. Germline trimming cut 6 bases from V and 7 bases from J; bases unmatched to any gene: 7.

This CDR3 reads CASSSSPRQGLYGYTF. In DNA, the CDR3 is TGTGCCAGCAGCTCTTCCCCCCGACAGGGCCTCTATGGCTACACCTTC. The chain couples TRBV7-2 to TRBJ1-2; 7 bases fit TRBD1. Trimming removed 4 bases from V and 4 bases from J; junction bases left unmatched: 12. Germline assignment: CDR1 SGHTA and CDR2 FQGNSA. The CDR3 sequence is 16 residues long.